The 13 T cell receptor beta chains presented below share a single source sample, sequenced in a study of blood T cell repertoires in COVID-19. The data were produced by immunoSEQ multiplex PCR, yet TCRdb's version contains in-frame clones alone and is incomplete. The sample lists 200,000 to 250,000 clones; approximately 92% were seen once. Sequenced input: PBMCs or T cells enriched from blood (not recorded which). The receptors stem from a woman in her late teens or twenties in a cohort exposed to, infected with or recovered from COVID-19 (not recorded which).

V and J are TRBV2 and TRBJ1-2; D gene unclear. Trimming removed 6 bases at V and 4 bases at J, with 18 bases between. The CDR3 totals 15 residues. Germline assignment: CDR1 SNHLY and CDR2 FYNNEI. The CDR3 coding sequence is TGTGCCAGCAGCAGAACTTTGGAACAGCTCTATGGCTACACCTTC. This sequence encodes CASSRTLEQLYGYTF.

The V call is TRBV27, the J call TRBJ1-2, with 10 bases lining up with TRBD1. With V trimmed by 3 bases and J by 1 base, 8 bases remained unmatched. CDR3 size: 17 residues. The germline V gene encodes CDR1 MNHEY and CDR2 SMNVEV (reference sequence). The CDR3 loop is CASSFLTGGADNYGYTF. As DNA, the CDR3 is TGTGCCAGCAGTTTCTTGACAGGGGGCGCCGATAACTATGGCTACACCTTC.

The chain uses TRBV19 and TRBJ1-1, with 12 bases fitting TRBD1. Germline lookup yields CDR1 LNHDA and CDR2 SQIVND (reference sequence). The length of the CDR3 is 15 residues. The ends lost 5 bases at V and 5 bases at J; junction bases unmatched: 6. The CDR3 sequence is CASSPGTGGTTEAFF. The CDR3 DNA reads TGTGCCAGTAGTCCCGGGACAGGGGGCACGACTGAAGCTTTCTTT.

The sample holds one count of this clone. V usage is TRBV19 and J usage is TRBJ2-5; D gene uncertain. Germline V lookup: CDR1 LNHDA, CDR2 SQIVND (reference sequence). The CDR3 sequence is 14 residues long. V was clipped by 0 bases and J by 7 bases, with 12 bases between them. The CDR3 bases are TGTGCCAGTAGTATAGATCCGTTGGTCGGGACCCAGTACTTC. This gives the protein CASSIDPLVGTQYF. Full variable domain (missing parts from reference TRBV19 and TRBJ2-5): DGGITQSPKYLFRKEGQNVTLSCEQNLNHDAMYWYRQDPGQGLRLIYYSQIVNDFQKGDIAEGYSVSREKKESFPLTVTSAQKNPTAFYLCASSIDPLVGTQYFGPGTRLLVL.

The chain recombines TRBV6-4 with TRBJ1-2; D may be TRBD1 (6 bases). CDR3 length: 15 residues. The V gene lost 8 bases and the J gene lost 6 bases, with 22 bases spanning the gap. Germline CDR1 is MRHNA and CDR2 is SNTAGT. The CDR3 coding sequence is TGTGCCAGCGAAAATCCACAACAGGGTCAAGATGGCTACACCTTC. It is translated as CASENPQQGQDGYTF.

The chain employs TRBV5-1 and TRBJ2-7; D might be TRBD1 (5 bases). V gave up 2 bases and J gave up 3 bases, with 9 bases separating them. CDR1 and CDR2 from the germline V gene are SGHRS and YFSETQ. This CDR3 contains 13 residues. The CDR3 spells CASSFVQDYEQYF. The CDR3 coding sequence is TGCGCCAGCAGCTTTGTACAGGACTACGAGCAGTACTTC.

Concerning this clone itself: Other DNA variants within this sample encode the same CDR3. The chain recombines TRBV7-9 with TRBJ1-5, with 9 bases that match TRBD1. CDR1 and CDR2 from the germline V gene are SEHNR and FQNEAQ (reference sequence). V shed 5 bases, J shed 4 bases, and the junction held 3 bases outside the gene matches. This CDR3 has 14 residues. CDR3 sequence reads: CASSPGQGNQPQHF. Written as DNA, the CDR3 is TGTGCCAGCAGCCCCGGACAGGGGAATCAGCCCCAGCATTTT.

V is TRBV7-2 and J is TRBJ1-3, with D perhaps matching TRBD1 (6 bases). The ends were cut back, 7 bases at V and 0 bases at J, with 10 bases in the middle. The CDR3 runs 14 residues. Germline loops: CDR1 SGHTA, CDR2 FQGNSA. The CDR3 reads CASTRQVSGNTIYF. DNA for the CDR3: TGTGCCAGCACCCGACAGGTCTCTGGAAACACCATATATTTT.

The chain carries TRBV2 and TRBJ1-6; maybe TRBD1 (5 bases). The CDR3 covers 16 residues. Germline values: CDR1 SNHLY, CDR2 FYNNEI. The V gene lost 4 bases and the J gene lost 0 bases, with 10 bases spanning the gap. The CDR3: CASSGGSSSYNSPLHF. As DNA, the CDR3 is TGTGCCAGCAGTGGGGGCAGCAGCTCCTATAATTCACCCCTCCACTTT.

The chain is built from TRBV27 and TRBJ1-2; no definite D call. Trimming shortened V by 3 bases and J by 0 bases, and 5 bases separated the two germline ends. There are 13 residues in the CDR3. Germline CDR1 reads MNHEY; CDR2 reads SMNVEV (reference sequence). Here the CDR3 DNA reads TGTGCCAGCAGTTTGTCCGCTAACTATGGCTACACCTTC. Translation gives CASSLSANYGYTF.

The chain couples TRBV3-1 (or the pseudogene TRBV3-2) to TRBJ1-1; 8 bases align to TRBD1. This CDR3 has 13 residues. Losses at the gene ends were 3 bases for V and 8 bases for J; bases not matched to a gene: 5. Germline V gene sequence: CDR1 LGHDT, CDR2 YNNKEL (reference sequence). The chain's CDR3 is CASSHTDRGEAFF. The CDR3 coding sequence is TGTGCCAGCAGCCATACTGACAGGGGCGAAGCTTTCTTT.

The chain couples TRBV18 to TRBJ2-2, with a possible D match to TRBD1 (6 bases). Germline V gives CDR1 KGHSH, CDR2 LQKENI. Trimming removed 5 bases at V and 1 base at J, with 14 bases between. This CDR3 spans 16 amino acids. CDR3 nucleotides: TGTGCCAGCTCAGTCTCAGGGGTCCTGAACACCGGGGAGCTGTTTTTT. It yields the protein CASSVSGVLNTGELFF.

The V call is TRBV4-2, the J call TRBJ2-1; 12 bases agree with TRBD2. Germline CDR1 reads LGHNA; CDR2 reads YNFKEQ. Germline trimming cut 1 base from V and 4 bases from J; bases unmatched to any gene: 11. The CDR3 sequence is 19 residues long. CDR3 protein: CASSQAQTLGLAGYNEQFF. The CDR3 bases are TGTGCCAGCAGCCAAGCCCAAACCCTAGGACTAGCGGGGTACAATGAGCAGTTCTTC.